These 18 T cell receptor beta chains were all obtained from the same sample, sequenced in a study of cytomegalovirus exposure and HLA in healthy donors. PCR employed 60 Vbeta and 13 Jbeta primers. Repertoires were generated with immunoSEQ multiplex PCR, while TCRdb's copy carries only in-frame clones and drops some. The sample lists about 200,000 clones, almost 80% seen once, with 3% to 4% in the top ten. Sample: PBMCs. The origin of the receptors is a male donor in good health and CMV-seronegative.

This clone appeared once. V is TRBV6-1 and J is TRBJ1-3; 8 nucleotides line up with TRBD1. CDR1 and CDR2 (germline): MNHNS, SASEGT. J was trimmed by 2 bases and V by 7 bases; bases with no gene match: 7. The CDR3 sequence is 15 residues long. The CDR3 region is CASKQGAIAGNTIYF. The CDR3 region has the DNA TGTGCCAGCAAGCAGGGGGCGATCGCTGGAAACACCATATATTTT.

The CDR3: CASKGQRNTGELFF. CDR3 DNA sequence: TGTGCCAGCAAGGGACAGAGGAACACCGGGGAGCTGTTTTTT. The chain is built from TRBV16 and TRBJ2-2; 7 positions match TRBD1. Trimming removed 7 bases from V and 1 base from J; junction bases left unmatched: 3. CDR1 and CDR2 from the germline V gene are KGHSY and FQNENV. This CDR3 has 14 amino acids.

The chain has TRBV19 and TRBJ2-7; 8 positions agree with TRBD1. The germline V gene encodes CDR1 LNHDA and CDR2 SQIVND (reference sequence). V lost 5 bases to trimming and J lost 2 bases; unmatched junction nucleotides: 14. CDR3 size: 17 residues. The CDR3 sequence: CASSLAGTGGFPYEQYF. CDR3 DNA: TGTGCCAGTAGTTTAGCCGGGACAGGAGGATTTCCCTACGAGCAGTACTTC.

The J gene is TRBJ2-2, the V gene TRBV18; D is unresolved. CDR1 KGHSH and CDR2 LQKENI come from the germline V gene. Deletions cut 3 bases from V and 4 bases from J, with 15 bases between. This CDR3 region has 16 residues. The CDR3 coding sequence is TGTGCCAGCTCACCCATTCATGGGCAGAGCACCGGGGAGCTGTTTTTT. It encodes CASSPIHGQSTGELFF.

The CDR3 loop reads CASSPGHVTNEKLFF. CDR3 bases: TGCGCCAGCAGCCCTGGACACGTTACTAATGAAAAACTGTTTTTT. V usage is TRBV5-1 and J usage is TRBJ1-4, with D possibly matching TRBD1 (5 bases). Trimming removed 4 bases from V and 2 bases from J, with 12 bases in between. The CDR3 extends over 15 amino acids. Germline-derived CDR1 and CDR2 are SGHRS and YFSETQ.

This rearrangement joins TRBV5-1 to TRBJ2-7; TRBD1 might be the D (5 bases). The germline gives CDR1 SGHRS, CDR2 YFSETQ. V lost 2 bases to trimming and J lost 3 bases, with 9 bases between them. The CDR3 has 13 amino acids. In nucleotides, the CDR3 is TGCGCCAGCAGCTTCGAAACAGGCTACGAGCAGTACTTC. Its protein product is CASSFETGYEQYF.

This CDR3 reads CASSPLYGGNQPQHF. CDR3 nucleotides: TGTGCCAGCTCACCACTTTACGGGGGCAATCAGCCCCAGCATTTT. V usage is TRBV18 and J usage is TRBJ1-5, with D hard to call. The CDR3 is 15 amino acids. Germline CDR1 reads KGHSH; CDR2 reads LQKENI. V was clipped by 1 base and J by 2 bases, with 9 bases between them.

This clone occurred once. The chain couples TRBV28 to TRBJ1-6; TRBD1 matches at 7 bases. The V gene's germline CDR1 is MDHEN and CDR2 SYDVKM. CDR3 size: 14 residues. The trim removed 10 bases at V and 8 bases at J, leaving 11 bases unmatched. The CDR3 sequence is CATNAGQLHSPLHF. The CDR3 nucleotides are TGTGCCACCAACGCGGGACAGCTACATTCACCCCTCCACTTT.

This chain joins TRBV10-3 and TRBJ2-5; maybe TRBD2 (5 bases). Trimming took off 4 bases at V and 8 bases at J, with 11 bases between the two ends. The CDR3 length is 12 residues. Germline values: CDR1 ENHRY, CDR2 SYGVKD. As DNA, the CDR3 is TGTGCCATCAGTGGTGGAGGCGATACCCAGTACTTC. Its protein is CAISGGGDTQYF.

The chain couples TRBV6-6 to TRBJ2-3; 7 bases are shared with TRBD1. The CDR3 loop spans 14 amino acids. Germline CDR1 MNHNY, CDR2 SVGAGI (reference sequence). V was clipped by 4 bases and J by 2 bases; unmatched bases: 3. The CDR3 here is CASSLGTATDTQYF. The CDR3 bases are TGTGCCAGCAGTTTAGGGACAGCCACAGATACGCAGTATTTT.

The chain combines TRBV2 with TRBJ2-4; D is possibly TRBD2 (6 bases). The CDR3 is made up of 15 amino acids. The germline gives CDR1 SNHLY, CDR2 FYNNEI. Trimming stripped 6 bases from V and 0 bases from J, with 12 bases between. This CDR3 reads CASRHGLLAKNIQYF. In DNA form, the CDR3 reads TGTGCCAGCAGACATGGACTACTAGCCAAAAACATTCAGTACTTC. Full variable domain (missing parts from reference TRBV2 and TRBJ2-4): EPEVTQTPSHQVTQMGQEVILRCVPISNHLYFYWYRQILGQKVEFLVSFYNNEISEKSEIFDDQFSVERPDGSNFTLKIRSTKLEDSAMYFCASRHGLLAKNIQYFGAGTRLSVL.

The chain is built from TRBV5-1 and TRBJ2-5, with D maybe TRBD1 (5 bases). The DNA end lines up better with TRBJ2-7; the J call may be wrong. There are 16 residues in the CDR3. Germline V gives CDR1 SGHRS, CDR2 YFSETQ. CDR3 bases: TGCGCCAGCAGCTTGGGCACCATGGGGCAGCTATACGAGCAGTACTTC. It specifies CASSLGTMGQLYEQYF.

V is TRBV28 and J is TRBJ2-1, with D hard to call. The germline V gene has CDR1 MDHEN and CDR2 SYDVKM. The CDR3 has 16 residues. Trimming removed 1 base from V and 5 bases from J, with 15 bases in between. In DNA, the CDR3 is TGTGCCAGCAGTTTATTTTCCTTGAGATTCCACAATGAGCAGTTCTTC. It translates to CASSLFSLRFHNEQFF.

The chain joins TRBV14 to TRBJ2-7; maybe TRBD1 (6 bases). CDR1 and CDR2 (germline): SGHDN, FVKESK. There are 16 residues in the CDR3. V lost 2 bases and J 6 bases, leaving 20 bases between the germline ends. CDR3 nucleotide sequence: TGTGCCAGCAGCCAAAAATTGCGGCTGGGGGCGACCGAGCAGTACTTC. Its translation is CASSQKLRLGATEQYF.

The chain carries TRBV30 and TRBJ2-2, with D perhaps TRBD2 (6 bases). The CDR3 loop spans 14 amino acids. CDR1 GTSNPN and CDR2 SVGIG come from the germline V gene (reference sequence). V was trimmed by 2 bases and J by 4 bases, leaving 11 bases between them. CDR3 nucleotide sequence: TGTGCCTGGAGTATGAAGGGAGGCACCGGGGAGCTGTTTTTT. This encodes CAWSMKGGTGELFF.

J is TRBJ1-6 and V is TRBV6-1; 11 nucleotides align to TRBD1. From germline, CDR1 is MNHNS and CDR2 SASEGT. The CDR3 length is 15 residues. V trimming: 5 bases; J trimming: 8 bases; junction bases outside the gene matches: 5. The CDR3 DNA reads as TGTGCCAGCAGTACGGACAGGGGGCGGGATTCACCCCTCCACTTT. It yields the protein CASSTDRGRDSPLHF.

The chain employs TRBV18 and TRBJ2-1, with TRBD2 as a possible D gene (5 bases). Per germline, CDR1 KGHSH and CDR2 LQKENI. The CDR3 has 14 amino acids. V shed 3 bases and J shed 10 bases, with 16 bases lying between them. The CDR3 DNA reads TGTGCCAGCTCACCCGACCCCCCCGGGAAAGAGCAGTTCTTC. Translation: CASSPDPPGKEQFF. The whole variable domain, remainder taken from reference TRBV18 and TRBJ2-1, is NAGVMQNPRHLVRRRGQEARLRCSPMKGHSHVYWYRQLPEEGLKFMVYLQKENIIDESGMPKERFSAEFPKEGPSILRIQQVVRGDSAAYFCASSPDPPGKEQFFGPGTRLTVL.

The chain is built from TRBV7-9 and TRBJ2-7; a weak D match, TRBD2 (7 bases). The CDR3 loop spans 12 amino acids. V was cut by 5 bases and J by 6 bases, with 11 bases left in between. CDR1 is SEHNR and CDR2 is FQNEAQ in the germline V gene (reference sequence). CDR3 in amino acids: CASSPGGLEQYF. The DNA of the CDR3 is TGTGCCAGCAGCCCGGGGGGCCTCGAGCAGTACTTC.